These 16 T cell receptor beta chains came from one sample sequenced in a study of early T cells in non-severe SARS-CoV-2 infection. A single record per CDR3 protein comes from TCRdb applying MiXCR to the 5' RACE reads. The sample holds tens of thousands of distinct CDR3 sequences, roughly 12% seen once. The material was whole blood, obtained at baseline. The receptors originated from an adult who was a healthcare worker with PCR-confirmed SARS-CoV-2 infection or an uninfected control (not recorded which).

The chain recombines TRBV5-6 with TRBJ2-3, with TRBD2 as a possible D gene (6 bases). V was pared by 9 bases and J by 5 bases, with 16 bases between. The CDR3 runs to 13 residues. Germline V gives CDR1 SGHDT, CDR2 YYEEEE. Here the CDR3 DNA reads TGTGCCACGAGGCCAGTCGGGGGAGATACGCAGTATTTT. This translates into CATRPVGGDTQYF.

This clonotype was seen a handful of times. The CDR3 coding sequence is TGCAGTGCATCGGAGGGAGGGGAGACCCAGTACTTC. Translating gives CSASEGGETQYF. The chain has TRBV20-1 and TRBJ2-5; 7 positions agree with TRBD2. The CDR3 runs 12 residues. J lost 5 bases, V lost 6 bases, and 6 bases had no gene match. The germline V gene encodes CDR1 DFQATT and CDR2 SNEGSKA (reference sequence).

The chain joins TRBV10-1 to TRBJ2-2; the match to TRBD2 covers 12 bases. The length of the CDR3 is 16 residues. Germline CDR1 is WNHNN and CDR2 is SYGVQD (reference sequence). V lost 1 base, J lost 5 bases, and 2 bases stayed unmatched. CDR3: CASSEWTSGATGELFF. Here the CDR3 DNA reads TGCGCCAGCAGTGAGTGGACTAGCGGGGCTACCGGGGAGCTGTTTTTT.

The rearrangement links TRBV24-1 to TRBJ2-1; unclear D gene. CDR3 length equals 14 residues. Deletions cut 3 bases from V and 12 bases from J, with 17 bases between. Germline V CDR1 and CDR2: KGHDR, SFDVKD. CDR3 sequence (DNA): TGTGCCACCAGTGATCCCCCGGTCAGTCGAGGGCAGTTCTTC. This translates into CATSDPPVSRGQFF.

The rearrangement joins TRBV27 to TRBJ2-4; 7 bases agree with TRBD2. This CDR3 is built from 14 residues. Unmatched junction bases numbered 6, after V lost 5 bases and J lost 5 bases. The V gene's germline CDR1 is MNHEY and CDR2 SMNVEV (reference sequence). The CDR3 loop is CASSGGGVQNIQYF. CDR3 in DNA: TGTGCCAGCAGTGGGGGAGGGGTGCAAAACATTCAGTACTTC.

This clonotype was seen a handful of times. This chain uses TRBV28 with TRBJ2-7; weak D call: TRBD2 (5 bases). The germline V gene has CDR1 MDHEN and CDR2 SYDVKM. V was pared by 5 bases and J by 5 bases, with 10 bases between. CDR3 size: 12 residues. CDR3 bases: TGTGCCAGCAGTGAGAGGGATGACGAGCAGTACTTC. Translation: CASSERDDEQYF. The entire variable domain, with the rest obtained from reference TRBV28 and TRBJ2-7, is as follows: DVKVTQSSRYLVKRTGEKVFLECVQDMDHENMFWYRQDPGLGLRLIYFSYDVKMKEKGDIPEGYSVSREKKERFSLILESASTNQTSMYLCASSERDDEQYFGPGTRLTVT.

The CDR3 DNA follows: TGTGCCAGCAGCTCCCGGGGACAGTTAGGTAGCTACACCTTC. Encoded protein: CASSSRGQLGSYTF. The chain links TRBV7-9 to TRBJ1-2; 7 bases are a match to TRBD1. This CDR3 has 14 amino acids. Per germline, CDR1 SEHNR and CDR2 FQNEAQ (reference sequence). V was clipped by 4 bases and J by 9 bases; unmatched bases: 11.

This CDR3 reads CASSFRDPINNEQFF. CDR3 sequence (DNA): TGCGCCAGCAGCTTCCGGGATCCAATAAACAATGAGCAGTTCTTC. This chain links TRBV5-1 with TRBJ2-1, with D tentatively TRBD2 (5 bases). CDR3 length equals 15 residues. The germline CDR1 and CDR2 sequences are SGHRS and YFSETQ. Trimming cost V 2 bases and J 5 bases, with 14 bases left between them.

The sample holds a few counts of this clonotype. V is TRBV6-5 and J is TRBJ2-3, with D unclear. Germline-derived CDR1 and CDR2 are MNHEY and SVGAGI. The germline V and J ends were trimmed by 6 bases and 2 bases, with 9 bases remaining between them. The length of the CDR3 is 13 residues. The CDR3 DNA follows: TGTGCCAGCAGACAACCCTCCACAGATACGCAGTATTTT. It yields the protein CASRQPSTDTQYF.

The V and J genes are TRBV5-4 and TRBJ2-1, with 12 positions matching TRBD1. Germline CDR1 is SGHNT and CDR2 is YYREEE (reference sequence). The CDR3 sequence is 14 residues long. The trim removed 3 bases at V and 7 bases at J, leaving 2 bases unmatched. Here the CDR3 DNA reads TGTGCCAGCAGCTGGGGACAGGGGGCGAATGAGCAGTTCTTC. Translation: CASSWGQGANEQFF.

This clonotype was observed a handful of times. V usage is TRBV11-2 and J usage is TRBJ2-2; D remains unclear. The CDR3 contains 17 residues. V was cut by 0 bases and J by 3 bases, with 14 bases left in between. Germline lookup yields CDR1 SGHAT and CDR2 FQNNGV. The CDR3 loop reads CASSLEGFGPYTGELFF. CDR3 coding DNA: TGTGCCAGCAGCTTAGAAGGGTTTGGCCCATACACCGGGGAGCTGTTTTTT.

The table lists this clonotype with a few counts. This sequence joins TRBV20-1 and TRBJ1-5; tentative D call: TRBD1 (5 bases). The germline V gene has CDR1 DFQATT and CDR2 SNEGSKA (reference sequence). The CDR3 runs 16 residues. The V gene lost 3 bases and the J gene lost 6 bases, with 21 bases spanning the gap. In nucleotides, the CDR3 is TGCAGTGCTAGGCTGCAGGGAGAAGGGCAGCGTCAGCCCCAGCATTTT. Translating gives CSARLQGEGQRQPQHF.

This clonotype was recorded many times. This sequence joins TRBV20-1 and TRBJ2-7, with unresolved D. The germline V gene has CDR1 DFQATT and CDR2 SNEGSKA (reference sequence). Deletions cut 5 bases from V and 4 bases from J, with 9 bases between. The CDR3 sequence is 11 residues long. The CDR3 here is CSAPVGYEQYF. The CDR3 nucleotides are TGCAGTGCTCCTGTGGGATACGAGCAGTACTTC.

This chain uses TRBV2 with TRBJ2-7; no clear D gene. The CDR3 is 14 residues long. Trimming pared 6 bases from V and 1 base from J, leaving 13 bases between. The V gene's germline CDR1 is SNHLY and CDR2 FYNNEI. The CDR3 DNA reads as TGTGCCAGCAGCCCCCCCTGGCGATCCTACGAGCAGTACTTC. Amino acid sequence: CASSPPWRSYEQYF.

This clonotype has a handful of counts. This chain joins TRBV19 and TRBJ1-5, with D perhaps TRBD1 (6 bases). The CDR3 has 14 residues. Trimming stripped 6 bases from V and 6 bases from J, with 15 bases between. Germline lookup yields CDR1 LNHDA and CDR2 SQIVND (reference sequence). The CDR3 DNA reads as TGTGCCAGTAGCCCGGGCGGGGGCGGTCAGCCCCAGCATTTT. Its protein product is CASSPGGGGQPQHF.

This clonotype has a count of ten or more. The V gene is TRBV7-9, the J gene TRBJ1-4; a weak D match, TRBD1 (5 bases). Germline V gives CDR1 SEHNR, CDR2 FQNEAQ (reference sequence). CDR3 length: 16 residues. V lost 0 bases to trimming and J lost 7 bases, with 15 bases between them. In DNA form, the CDR3 reads TGTGCCAGCAGCTTAGCCGGAGGCAGGGCGGGTGAAAAACTGTTTTTT. This sequence encodes CASSLAGGRAGEKLFF.